Included here is one TCR beta chain sequence, with context. What it binds is not known. The data originate from a study of Ad26.COV2.S vaccination and SARS-CoV-2 variants. Study results and limitations: The study found similar non-spike TCR breadth in vaccine and placebo recipients. TCR breadth and depth analyses may have underestimated total T cell responses. Considerable breadth of spike-specific CD8+ and CD4+ T cell responses has reportedly been documented following vaccination.

Some clones are missing from TCRdb's copy, which holds only in-frame ones; the method was immunoSEQ multiplex PCR. The sample holds over 110,000 clones, 80% to 90% seen once. With V trimmed by 5 bases and J by 6 bases, 6 bases remained unmatched. Germline V gene lookup returns CDR1 SNHLY and CDR2 FYNNEI. The CDR3 runs to 15 residues. The J gene is TRBJ2-2, the V gene TRBV2; TRBD2 matches 10 bases. Sequenced material: peripheral blood, taken after recovery from COVID-19. The TCR sequence derives from a human donor who had recovered from COVID-19. The CDR3: CASSSQRGGPGELFF. The CDR3 DNA reads TGTGCCAGCAGTTCTCAGCGGGGGGGCCCCGGGGAGCTGTTTTTT. Looking up the rest from reference TRBV2 and TRBJ2-2 gives the full variable domain: EPEVTQTPSHQVTQMGQEVILRCVPISNHLYFYWYRQILGQKVEFLVSFYNNEISEKSEIFDDQFSVERPDGSNFTLKIRSTKLEDSAMYFCASSSQRGGPGELFFGEGSRLTVL.